This is a list of T cell receptor beta chains from one sample in a study of control samples from healthy donors and cancer patients. TCRdb's copy holds only in-frame clones and misses some; the assay was immunoSEQ multiplex PCR. The table shows around 250,000 clones, with about 80% occurring only once. Material: PBMCs. The receptors derive from a woman aged 55-70 years with lung cancer. The CDR3 runs from the conserved cysteine through the conserved F or W. A D gene is named only where the DNA matches it firmly. A clone size is listed for some rows: how often the clone was seen (once, few, many), or a class if it is expanded.

NA	TRBJ1-2	NA	TRBV29-1	CSVYRPPGGYTF	TGCAGCGTTTACCGGCCCCCGGGGGGCTACACCTTC
NA	TRBJ2-5	NA	TRBV29-1	CSVDIGQETQYF	TGCAGCGTTGACATCGGCCAAGAGACCCAGTACTTC
NA	TRBJ2-3	NA	TRBV3-1/TRBV3-2	CASKRGGADTQYF	TGTGCCAGCAAACGGGGAGGCGCAGATACGCAGTATTTT
NA	TRBJ2-7	NA	TRBV2	CASSVYHIELGEQYF	TGTGCCAGCAGTGTATATCACATCGAGTTAGGGGAGCAGTACTTC
few	TRBJ1-2	NA	TRBV9	CASSPDPFNYGYTF	TGTGCCAGCAGTCCAGACCCTTTTAACTATGGCTACACCTTC
NA	TRBJ1-2	NA	TRBV20-1	CSASTGTWSGYTF	TGCAGTGCTAGTACCGGGACGTGGAGTGGCTACACCTTC
NA	TRBJ1-5	NA	TRBV7-9	CASSSPQRPQHF	TGTGCCAGCAGCTCCCCCCAACGGCCCCAGCATTTT
NA	TRBJ1-6	TRBD1	TRBV11-2	CASSLRTGDNSPLHF	TGTGCCAGCAGCTTAAGGACAGGAGATAATTCACCCCTCCACTTT
NA	TRBJ1-1	TRBD1	TRBV3-1/TRBV3-2	CASSSTGRTEAFF	TGTGCCAGCAGCTCGACAGGGAGGACTGAAGCTTTCTTT
few	TRBJ1-2	NA	TRBV10-3	CAISESTGSNYGYTF	TGTGCCATCAGTGAGTCGACAGGCTCTAACTATGGCTACACCTTC
few	TRBJ1-2	NA	TRBV19	CASSISARYYGYTF	TGTGCCAGTAGTATAAGTGCAAGATACTATGGCTACACCTTC
NA	TRBJ2-7	NA	TRBV9	CASSVASTNYEQYF	TGTGCCAGCAGCGTAGCTTCAACGAACTACGAGCAGTACTTC
NA	TRBJ1-1	NA	TRBV5-4	CASSLDLQGTEAFF	TGTGCCAGCAGCTTGGATCTCCAGGGAACTGAAGCTTTCTTT
NA	TRBJ1-2	NA	TRBV5-4	CASSLLGSYGYTF	TGTGCCAGCAGCTTGCTGGGGAGCTATGGCTACACCTTC
few	TRBJ2-1	TRBD1	TRBV2	CASSFDRGAFF	TGTGCCAGCAGTTTTGACAGGGGCGCCTTCTTC
NA	TRBJ2-1	TRBD2	TRBV7-9	CASSHKPAGGRFDEQFF	TGTGCCAGCAGCCATAAGCCAGCGGGAGGTAGGTTCGATGAGCAGTTCTTC
NA	TRBJ1-2	TRBD1	TRBV11-2	CASSLTGDYGYTF	TGTGCCAGCAGCTTGACAGGGGACTATGGCTACACCTTC
NA	TRBJ1-2	TRBD1	TRBV28	CASRPGGGGYTF	TGTGCCAGCAGGCCAGGGGGTGGGGGCTACACCTTC
once	TRBJ1-6	TRBD1	TRBV4-2	CASSHSGTDNSPLHF	TGTGCCAGCAGCCACTCCGGGACAGATAATTCACCCCTCCACTTT
NA	TRBJ2-5	NA	TRBV5-1	CASSSGGYGRIQETQYF	TGCGCCAGCAGCTCCGGAGGCTATGGTAGGATTCAAGAGACCCAGTACTTC
NA	TRBJ1-4	TRBD1	TRBV6-2/TRBV6-3	CASSSGGQDEKLFF	TGTGCCAGCAGTTCGGGGGGACAGGATGAAAAACTGTTTTTT
NA	TRBJ1-4	NA	TRBV6-5	CASSTHRVTNEKLFF	TGTGCCAGCAGTACCCACAGGGTGACGAATGAAAAACTGTTTTTT
NA	TRBJ2-3	TRBD1	TRBV5-1	CASSRQGSSTDTQYF	TGCGCCAGCAGCAGACAGGGGTCGAGCACAGATACGCAGTATTTT
NA	TRBJ2-2	NA	TRBV2	CASSLTDLGGELFF	TGTGCCAGCAGCTTGACTGACCTTGGCGGGGAGCTGTTTTTT
once	TRBJ2-5	NA	TRBV18	CASSPPPLGRETQYF	TGTGCCAGCTCACCACCCCCACTAGGGAGAGAGACCCAGTACTTC
once	TRBJ1-6	NA	TRBV10-2	CASRVTGSTANSPLHF	TGCGCCAGCAGAGTTACAGGGAGCACTGCGAATTCACCCCTCCACTTT
NA	TRBJ2-2	NA	TRBV5-4	CASSLPAGHTGELFF	TGTGCCAGCAGCTTGCCTGCGGGACACACCGGGGAGCTGTTTTTT